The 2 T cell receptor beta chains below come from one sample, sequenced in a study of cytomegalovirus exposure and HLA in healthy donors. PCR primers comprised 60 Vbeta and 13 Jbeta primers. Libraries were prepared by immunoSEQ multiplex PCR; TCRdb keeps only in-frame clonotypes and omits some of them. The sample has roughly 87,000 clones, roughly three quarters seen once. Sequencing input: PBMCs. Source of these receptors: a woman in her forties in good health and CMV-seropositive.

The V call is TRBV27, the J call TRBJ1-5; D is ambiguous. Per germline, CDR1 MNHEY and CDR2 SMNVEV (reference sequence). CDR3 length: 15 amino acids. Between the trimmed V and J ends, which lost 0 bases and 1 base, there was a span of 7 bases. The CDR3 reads CASSLSAGSNQPQHF. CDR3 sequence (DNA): TGTGCCAGCAGTTTATCAGCGGGGAGCAATCAGCCCCAGCATTTT.

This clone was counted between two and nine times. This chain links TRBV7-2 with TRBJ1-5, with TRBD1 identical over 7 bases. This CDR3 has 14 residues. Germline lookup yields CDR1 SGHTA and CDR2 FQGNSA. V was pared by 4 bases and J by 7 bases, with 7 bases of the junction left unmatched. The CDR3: CASSSDRWDQPQHF. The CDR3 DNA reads TGTGCCAGCAGCTCGGACAGGTGGGACCAGCCCCAGCATTTT.